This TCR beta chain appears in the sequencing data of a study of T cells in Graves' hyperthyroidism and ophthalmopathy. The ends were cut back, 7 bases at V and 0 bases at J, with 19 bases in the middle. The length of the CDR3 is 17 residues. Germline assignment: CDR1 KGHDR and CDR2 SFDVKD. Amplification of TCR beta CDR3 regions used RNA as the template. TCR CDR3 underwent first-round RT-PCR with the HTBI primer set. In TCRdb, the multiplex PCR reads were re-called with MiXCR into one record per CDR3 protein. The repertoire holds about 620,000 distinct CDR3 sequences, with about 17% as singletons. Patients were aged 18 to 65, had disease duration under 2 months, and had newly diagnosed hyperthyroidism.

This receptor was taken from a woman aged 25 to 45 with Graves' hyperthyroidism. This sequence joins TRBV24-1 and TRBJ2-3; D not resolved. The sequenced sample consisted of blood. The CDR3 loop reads CATSAPHRGTSTDTQYF. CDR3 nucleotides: TGTGCCACCAGCGCCCCCCATAGAGGTACTAGCACAGATACGCAGTATTTT.